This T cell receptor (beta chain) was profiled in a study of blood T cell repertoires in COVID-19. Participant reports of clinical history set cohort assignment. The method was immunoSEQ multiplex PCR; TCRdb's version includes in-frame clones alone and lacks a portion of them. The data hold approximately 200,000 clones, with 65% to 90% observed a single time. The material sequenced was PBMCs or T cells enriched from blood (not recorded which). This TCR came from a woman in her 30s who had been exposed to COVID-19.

CDR3 residues: CAITEGTAHSNTEAFF. The DNA of the CDR3 is TGTGCCATCACCGAAGGGACAGCCCACTCGAACACTGAAGCTTTCTTT. The chain links TRBV10-3 to TRBJ1-1; the match to TRBD1 covers 7 bases. With 7 bases clipped from V and 1 base from J, the junction kept 12 bases outside the gene matches. Germline V lookup: CDR1 ENHRY, CDR2 SYGVKD. The CDR3 consists of 16 residues.